This paragraph reports one TCR beta chain. As the sequencing template, cDNA was produced by extracting RNA and reverse transcribing it. Repertoires were generated with immunoSEQ multiplex PCR, while TCRdb's copy carries only in-frame clones and drops some. The data hold approximately 180,000 clones, with about 55% observed a single time. Germline CDR1 is SEHNR and CDR2 is FQNEAQ (reference sequence). CDR3 length: 14 amino acids. With 0 bases removed from V and 7 bases from J, the gap between germline ends came to 7 bases. Stated treatment: oral pan-JAK inhibitor, 5-10 mg twice daily. This sample is part of a study of CD8+ T cells in alopecia areata.

This chain joins TRBV7-9 and TRBJ1-6; D gene uncertain. Material: CD8+ T cells sorted from blood, obtained at week 24, from a patient treated with tofacitinib. The sequence was collected from a human donor with alopecia areata. The CDR3: CASSLADGNSPLHF. The DNA for the CDR3 is TGTGCCAGCAGCTTAGCTGACGGAAATTCACCCCTCCACTTT. The complete variable domain, with remaining parts taken from reference TRBV7-9 and TRBJ1-6, reads DTGVSQNPRHKITKRGQNVTFRCDPISEHNRLYWYRQTLGQGPEFLTYFQNEAQLEKSRLLSDRFSAERPKGSFSTLEIQRTEQGDSAMYLCASSLADGNSPLHFGNGTRLTVT.